This T cell receptor (beta chain) was sequenced in a study of cytomegalovirus exposure and HLA in healthy donors. Study in general: Around 78 million unique TCR sequences came from HLA-typed donors in an early release. Study observations and caveats: Likely technical artifact: a cluster of highly shared sequence variants.

V gave up 5 bases and J gave up 7 bases, with 15 bases separating them. This CDR3 comprises 14 residues. CDR1 and CDR2 (germline): MNHEY, SVGAGI. Both 60 Vbeta primers and 13 Jbeta primers went into the PCR. Produced via immunoSEQ multiplex PCR; TCRdb's table is partial and in-frame only. This table holds over 110,000 clones, around 82% found once. Comments on this clone: As yet, its antigen is unknown.

The chain carries TRBV6-5 and TRBJ1-5, with a possible D match to TRBD1 (6 bases). The TCR was taken from a middle-aged woman in good health and CMV-seropositive. The sample consisted of PBMCs. For the CDR3, the DNA is TGTGCCAGCAGTGGGACAACTAGCGGGCAGCCCCAGCATTTT. Its protein is CASSGTTSGQPQHF.